This is a list of T cell receptor beta chains from one sample in a study of shared clonotypes between healthy human individuals. Assay used: immunoSEQ multiplex PCR; TCRdb lists only in-frame clones, some missing. The table records about 2.2 million clones, 90% to 95% of them present only once. Sequenced input: naive CD8+ T cells from PBMCs. These receptors all stem from a man aged 18 to 30 in good health. Some clones in this sample may be carry-over from other donors' samples. The conserved cysteine and the conserved F or W are not part of the CDR3 here. The size entry is marked missing in some rows and otherwise reads once, few, many or a size class.

clone size | V gene | CDR3 protein
NA | TRBV6-4 | ASTTVYFTGPYQETQY
NA | TRBV7-3 | ASSWGTETGELF
NA | TRBV7-7 | ASARRGETQY
NA | TRBV7-3 | ASSAAGGAETQY
NA | TRBV7-9 | ASSPRTGATEQY
NA | TRBV28 | ASSVPRTGLSYEQY
NA | TRBV7-6 | ASSLEASGTKNIQY
NA | TRBV2 | ASSEFVGPHQPQH
NA | TRBV7-9 | ASSPLSAGSETQY
NA | TRBV7-9 | ASSPRRDNIYEQY
NA | TRBV5-1 | ASSSDGTVVGYGYT
NA | TRBV27 | ASSPSVGDRTGNTIY
once | TRBV19 | ASSIDRLAGEADTQY
NA | TRBV2 | ASRPGGGQPQH
NA | TRBV9 | ASSVGEETHEQY
NA | TRBV11-2 | ASSLSMSTSGNYEQY
NA | TRBV11-2 | ASSSGLDYYNEQF
NA | TRBV28 | ASSLVPQAEIYGYT
once | TRBV13 | ASSFRDSYTGELF
NA | TRBV5-8 | ASSLGQGLSDTQY
once | TRBV5-1 | ASSLVEAYSYEQY
once | TRBV5-6 | ASSQTGLYEQY